This entry concerns a single TCR beta chain. Its specificity is unknown. This sample is part of a study of cytomegalovirus exposure and HLA in healthy donors. Study at large: Out of 150 million to 200 million T cells, an earlier analysis found 117 million unique TCR beta sequences in total. Study outcomes and limitations: Later on, analysis showed that most CMV-associated TCR beta chains appeared to be HLA-restricted. There were several of the most significant clusters that appeared linked to common viral pathogens in a later analysis.

PCR primers comprised 60 Vbeta and 13 Jbeta primers. Using immunoSEQ multiplex PCR, the repertoire was profiled, and TCRdb retains in-frame clones only, with some absent. The table shows 100,000 to 150,000 clones, with more than 70% occurring only once. V was cut by 1 base and J by 6 bases, with 10 bases left in between. CDR3 size: 14 residues. Looked up from germline, CDR1 is MNHEY and CDR2 is SMNVEV (reference sequence). V is TRBV27 and J is TRBJ1-5; D gene ambiguous. The sequence was collected from a man aged 25-40 years in good health and CMV-seronegative. The sequencing sample was made of PBMCs. This chain's CDR3 is CASSLFRGGQPQHF. In DNA, the CDR3 is TGTGCCAGCAGTTTATTCCGAGGAGGTCAGCCCCAGCATTTT.